Each of the 29 T cell receptor beta chains below was sequenced from the same sample in a study of tumor T cells in aggressive B-cell lymphoma (dated by TCRdb to 2016 to 2017). Library generation was performed with the immunoSEQ multiplex PCR assay. The immuneACCESS repertoire file appears here via TCRdb, limited to in-frame rearrangements. These files lack a portion of the clones; in checked studies, under half of the deficit traces to unresolved V genes, and the cause of the others is not known. This sample holds about 11,000 clones; around nine tenths were observed only once. The top ten constitute 2% to 2.5% of the sample. The sample taken for sequencing was tumor tissue. The receptors here all came from an adult with diffuse large B cell lymphoma.

The V and J genes are TRBV28 and TRBJ2-7, with TRBD1 identical over 7 bases. The trim removed 6 bases at V and 5 bases at J, leaving 7 bases unmatched. Germline V gene sequence: CDR1 MDHEN, CDR2 SYDVKM. The CDR3 runs to 13 residues. The CDR3 spells CASRGDRAHEQYF. The DNA for the CDR3 is TGTGCCAGCAGAGGCGACAGGGCTCACGAGCAGTACTTC.

This chain uses TRBV19 with TRBJ2-5; 7 positions match TRBD1. The CDR3 contains 15 residues. V gave up 1 base and J gave up 5 bases; unmatched junction bases: 7. Germline CDR1 and CDR2: LNHDA and SQIVND (reference sequence). CDR3 nucleotides: TGTGCCAGTAGTATAGTCAGGGGGAAGATGGAGACCCAGTACTTC. Protein product: CASSIVRGKMETQYF.

The CDR3 nucleotides read TGTGCCAGCAGCCGGGACAGGGGGGGGTATGGCTACACCTTC. It translates to CASSRDRGGYGYTF. The V call is TRBV7-9, the J call TRBJ1-2, with 11 bases that match TRBD1. Germline-derived CDR1 and CDR2 are SEHNR and FQNEAQ (reference sequence). CDR3 length: 14 amino acids. V was pared by 5 bases and J by 5 bases, with 4 bases of the junction left unmatched.

As DNA, the CDR3 is TGTGCCAGCAGCCCTCCGGGACAGGGGTTTGAGCAGTACTTC. Protein product: CASSPPGQGFEQYF. V gene TRBV9 combines with J gene TRBJ2-7; 10 bases line up with TRBD1. CDR1 is SGDLS, CDR2 YYNGEE, per germline. The CDR3 is made up of 14 amino acids. V trimming: 4 bases; J trimming: 7 bases; junction bases outside the gene matches: 8. Variable domain in full (rest from reference TRBV9 and TRBJ2-7): DSGVTQTPKHLITATGQRVTLRCSPRSGDLSVYWYQQSLDQGLQFLIQYYNGEERAKGNILERFSAQQFPDLHSELNLSSLELGDSALYFCASSPPGQGFEQYFGPGTRLTVT.

The V gene is TRBV7-9, the J gene TRBJ2-1; no firm D call. The germline V gene has CDR1 SEHNR and CDR2 FQNEAQ (reference sequence). Trimming cost V 5 bases and J 10 bases, with 15 bases left between them. This CDR3 comprises 13 residues. Here the CDR3 DNA reads TGTGCCAGCAGCCAATCCCCCCAGAGGGAGCAGTTCTTC. It encodes CASSQSPQREQFF.

The V gene is TRBV19, the J gene TRBJ2-1; D is ambiguous. Germline-derived CDR1 and CDR2 are LNHDA and SQIVND (reference sequence). Trimming removed 4 bases at V and 12 bases at J, with 10 bases between. The CDR3 totals 11 residues. The CDR3 sequence is CASSRAWAQFF. In DNA, the CDR3 is TGTGCCAGTAGTAGGGCGTGGGCGCAGTTCTTC.

Details on this clone: At one end the junction does not follow the germline gene, possibly because of a read error. The chain combines TRBV13 with TRBJ1-6; 9 bases agree with TRBD1. Looked up from germline, CDR1 is PRHDT and CDR2 is FYEKMQ (reference sequence). The length of the CDR3 is 15 residues. The chain's CDR3 is CVSSLRTGVNSPLHF. The CDR3 nucleotides read TGTGTCAGCAGCCTACGGACAGGGGTGAATTCACCCCTCCACTTT.

This clone showed up just once. The chain has TRBV5-1 and TRBJ2-5, with D perhaps TRBD1 (6 bases). Trimming stripped 4 bases from V and 5 bases from J, with 15 bases between. This CDR3 contains 14 residues. Germline CDR1 is SGHRS and CDR2 is YFSETQ. CDR3 sequence reads: CASSAKQGYETQYF. The CDR3 bases are TGCGCCAGCAGCGCAAAACAGGGCTATGAGACCCAGTACTTC. Combining the CDR3 with reference TRBV5-1 and TRBJ2-5 gives the whole variable domain KAGVTQTPRYLIKTRGQQVTLSCSPISGHRSVSWYQQTPGQGLQFLFEYFSETQRNKGNFPGRFSGRQFSNSRSEMNVSTLELGDSALYLCASSAKQGYETQYFGPGTRLLVL.

The CDR3 loop reads CASSQDPTATYGYTF. CDR3 sequence (DNA): TGTGCCAGCAGCCAAGATCCGACAGCGACCTATGGCTACACCTTC. The chain combines TRBV4-2 with TRBJ1-2; D possibly corresponds to TRBD1 (5 bases). The CDR3 consists of 15 residues. Germline-derived CDR1 and CDR2 are LGHNA and YNFKEQ. Trimming left V 0 bases short and J 4 bases short, with 12 bases between.

The V gene is TRBV19, the J gene TRBJ2-2, with TRBD1 matching over 7 bases. This CDR3 is built from 15 residues. Looked up from germline, CDR1 is LNHDA and CDR2 is SQIVND (reference sequence). V lost 3 bases, J lost 5 bases, and 6 bases stayed unmatched. This chain's CDR3 is CASSIGDSKTGELFF. The CDR3 DNA reads TGTGCCAGTAGTATTGGGGACAGCAAAACCGGGGAGCTGTTTTTT.

This chain links TRBV29-1 with TRBJ2-1; a weak D match, TRBD2 (5 bases). Trimming shortened V by 2 bases and J by 0 bases, and 17 bases separated the two germline ends. The CDR3 is 17 amino acids. Germline V gene lookup returns CDR1 SQVTM and CDR2 ANQGSEA. The CDR3 sequence: CSVESPQDSSSYNEQFF. CDR3 nucleotides: TGCAGCGTTGAATCCCCCCAGGACTCGAGCTCCTACAATGAGCAGTTCTTC.

The count of this clone is one. V and J are TRBV7-2 and TRBJ2-5; 11 bases map to TRBD2. Germline V gene data show CDR1 as SGHTA and CDR2 as FQGNSA. Trimming removed 5 bases from V and 0 bases from J; junction bases left unmatched: 5. CDR3 length equals 16 residues. The CDR3, as DNA: TGTGCCAGCAGCCCCAGGACTAGCGGGTACCAAGAGACCCAGTACTTC. Translating gives CASSPRTSGYQETQYF.

The chain carries TRBV27 and TRBJ2-1, with D possibly TRBD2 on 6 matching bases. Germline lookup yields CDR1 MNHEY and CDR2 SMNVEV (reference sequence). Trimming stripped 3 bases from V and 5 bases from J, with 14 bases between. The CDR3 is made up of 15 amino acids. Here the CDR3 reads CASSFWVRGNNEQFF. CDR3 coding DNA: TGTGCCAGCAGTTTTTGGGTACGGGGGAACAATGAGCAGTTCTTC.

The chain has TRBV28 and TRBJ2-7; 8 positions agree with TRBD1. J gave up 3 bases and V 1 base, and 5 bases lay outside the gene matches. The CDR3 runs 15 residues. CDR1 MDHEN and CDR2 SYDVKM come from the germline V gene. The CDR3 DNA reads TGTGCCAGCAGTTTATCCGGGACAGGTGACTACGAGCAGTACTTC. This translates into CASSLSGTGDYEQYF.

In regard to this clone: Relative to the germline gene, one junction end is altered; a read error may explain this. This chain uses TRBV5-1 with TRBJ2-1; D is ambiguous. The CDR3 totals 11 residues. CDR1 and CDR2 from the germline V gene are SGHRS and YFSETQ. The CDR3 here is CASSSNNEQFF. The CDR3 DNA is TGCGCCAGCAGCTCCAACAATGAGCAGTTCTTC.

The chain uses TRBV7-9 and TRBJ1-2, with D uncertain. This CDR3 contains 11 residues. The V gene lost 4 bases and the J gene lost 7 bases, with 7 bases spanning the gap. CDR1 and CDR2 (germline): SEHNR, FQNEAQ (reference sequence). The CDR3 DNA follows: TGTGCCAGCAGCTCATTTAGTGGCTACACCTTC. It translates to CASSSFSGYTF.

The gene calls are TRBV10-3 and TRBJ2-3; 11 bases match TRBD2. The germline CDR1 and CDR2 sequences are ENHRY and SYGVKD. V trimming: 4 bases; J trimming: 4 bases; junction bases outside the gene matches: 7. The length of the CDR3 is 16 residues. The CDR3 loop reads CAISVASGRSADTQYF. The CDR3 DNA reads TGTGCCATCAGTGTCGCTAGCGGGAGGAGTGCAGATACGCAGTATTTT.

The chain recombines TRBV7-2 with TRBJ2-6; TRBD2 matches at 11 bases. Looked up from germline, CDR1 is SGHTA and CDR2 is FQGNSA. The V segment lost 5 bases and the J segment 2 bases; nucleotides outside the gene matches: 2. The CDR3 spans 16 residues. The CDR3 bases are TGTGCCAGCAGCCTGGGACTAGCGGCTGGGGCCAACGTCCTGACTTTC. This gives the protein CASSLGLAAGANVLTF.

The V and J genes are TRBV5-1 and TRBJ2-3; 7 bases match TRBD1. Per germline, CDR1 SGHRS and CDR2 YFSETQ. This CDR3 spans 13 amino acids. The V and J ends lost 2 bases and 4 bases, in that order; junction bases with no gene match: 1. Here the CDR3 reads CASSFRGPDTQYF. The CDR3 DNA reads TGCGCCAGCAGCTTTAGGGGGCCAGATACGCAGTATTTT.

The chain links TRBV9 to TRBJ2-1; D may be TRBD1 (6 bases). The CDR3 has 12 amino acids. Between the trimmed V and J ends, which lost 0 bases and 10 bases, there was a span of 8 bases. Germline V lookup: CDR1 SGDLS, CDR2 YYNGEE. The CDR3 DNA is TGTGCCAGCAGCGTAGAGGGGACAGAGCAGTTCTTC. Encoded protein: CASSVEGTEQFF.

V and J are TRBV5-1 and TRBJ2-3, with D possibly being TRBD1 (5 bases). This CDR3 region has 14 residues. The germline V gene encodes CDR1 SGHRS and CDR2 YFSETQ. Between the trimmed V and J ends, which lost 0 bases and 2 bases, there was a span of 7 bases. This chain's CDR3 is CASSLGGFTDTQYF. CDR3 nucleotides: TGCGCCAGCAGCTTGGGGGGCTTCACAGATACGCAGTATTTT. The whole variable domain, filled in from reference TRBV5-1 and TRBJ2-3, reads KAGVTQTPRYLIKTRGQQVTLSCSPISGHRSVSWYQQTPGQGLQFLFEYFSETQRNKGNFPGRFSGRQFSNSRSEMNVSTLELGDSALYLCASSLGGFTDTQYFGPGTRLTVL.

The genes are TRBV5-6 and TRBJ2-2; 8 nucleotides match TRBD2. The CDR3 spans 16 residues. Germline CDR1 reads SGHDT; CDR2 reads YYEEEE. V gave up 4 bases and J gave up 0 bases; unmatched junction bases: 5. The CDR3 region has the DNA TGTGCCAGCAGCCCCCTGGGACTAGCGAACACCGGGGAGCTGTTTTTT. This encodes CASSPLGLANTGELFF.

The chain recombines TRBV6-5 with TRBJ2-7; D may be TRBD1 (5 bases). The V end lost 7 bases, the J end lost 2 bases, and 15 bases lay between the germline ends. Germline V gene sequence: CDR1 MNHEY, CDR2 SVGAGI. CDR3 size: 14 residues. CDR3 protein: CASTPPGRAYEQYF. The CDR3 DNA is TGTGCCAGCACTCCCCCGGGCAGGGCCTACGAGCAGTACTTC.

The chain is built from TRBV5-1 and TRBJ2-5; tentative D call: TRBD2 (6 bases). The germline V gene has CDR1 SGHRS and CDR2 YFSETQ. The V gene lost 4 bases and the J gene lost 0 bases, with 13 bases spanning the gap. The CDR3 is 15 amino acids. DNA of the CDR3: TGCGCCAGCAGCCCGGCGGGGCGGGACCAAGAGACCCAGTACTTC. This translates into CASSPAGRDQETQYF. The complete variable domain, with remaining parts taken from reference TRBV5-1 and TRBJ2-5, reads KAGVTQTPRYLIKTRGQQVTLSCSPISGHRSVSWYQQTPGQGLQFLFEYFSETQRNKGNFPGRFSGRQFSNSRSEMNVSTLELGDSALYLCASSPAGRDQETQYFGPGTRLLVL.

The CDR3 spells CASSFGLAGSDTQYF. The CDR3 nucleotides read TGTGCCAGCAGTTTTGGACTAGCTGGTTCAGATACGCAGTATTTT. This chain joins TRBV7-9 and TRBJ2-3, with 8 bases aligning to TRBD2. The germline gives CDR1 SEHNR, CDR2 FQNEAQ (reference sequence). J gave up 4 bases and V 6 bases, and 9 bases lay outside the gene matches. The CDR3 spans 15 residues.

The chain has TRBV7-6 and TRBJ2-7; 12 nucleotides line up with TRBD2. Losses at the gene ends were 5 bases for V and 3 bases for J; bases not matched to a gene: 8. There are 16 residues in the CDR3. Germline values: CDR1 SGHVS, CDR2 FNYEAQ. The CDR3 DNA reads TGTGCCAGCAGCCCCCGACTAGCGGGAGTAAACTACGAGCAGTACTTC. It codes for CASSPRLAGVNYEQYF.

The V and J genes are TRBV25-1 and TRBJ1-1; TRBD1 agrees at 8 bases. The length of the CDR3 is 15 residues. Looked up from germline, CDR1 is MGHDK and CDR2 is SYGVNS. V shed 4 bases and J 2 bases; nucleotides not matched to a gene: 6. The CDR3 region is CASSGDRGGNTEAFF. CDR3 bases: TGTGCCAGCAGTGGAGACAGGGGAGGAAACACTGAAGCTTTCTTT.

This chain links TRBV6-1 with TRBJ2-1, with 9 positions matching TRBD2. Germline loops: CDR1 MNHNS, CDR2 SASEGT. V was clipped by 6 bases and J by 9 bases; unmatched bases: 12. The CDR3 extends over 15 amino acids. The CDR3 DNA reads as TGTGCCAGCAGGGAGACAGCGGGAGGTAGGGGTGAGCAGTTCTTC. Amino acid sequence: CASRETAGGRGEQFF.

This chain links TRBV27 with TRBJ2-7; no clear D gene. Germline CDR1 MNHEY, CDR2 SMNVEV (reference sequence). The germline V and J ends were trimmed by 5 bases and 3 bases, with 11 bases remaining between them. This CDR3 contains 13 residues. The CDR3: CASSPKLSYEQYF. Written as DNA, the CDR3 is TGTGCCAGCAGTCCCAAACTAAGCTACGAGCAGTACTTC.